The 5 T cell receptor beta chains below were found in one sample sequenced in a study of sequential checkpoint blockade in melanoma. Method: immunoSEQ multiplex PCR; TCRdb's copy keeps in-frame clones and lacks some. This table holds 2,000 to 2,500 clones, less than 30% found once. The treatment here: randomized to nivolumab then ipilimumab (arm A) or the reverse (arm B). The material sequenced was tumor tissue (inferred from file names), taken from a patient given nivolumab and ipilimumab in sequence. Receptors were obtained from a human donor with melanoma.

The chain employs TRBV6-8 and TRBJ2-3; possible D gene TRBD2, 6 bases. The CDR3 loop spans 15 amino acids. Per the germline V gene, CDR1 is MNHGY and CDR2 is SAAAGT. Deletions cut 0 bases from V and 8 bases from J, with 15 bases between. This CDR3 is CASSYSGGVGGTQYF. The CDR3 bases are TGTGCCAGCAGTTACTCGGGGGGAGTGGGCGGTACGCAGTATTTT.

The J gene is TRBJ1-3, the V gene TRBV7-4, with D hard to call. The germline V and J ends were trimmed by 1 base and 4 bases, with 5 bases remaining between them. CDR1 SGHVT and CDR2 SQSDAQ come from the germline V gene. The CDR3 length is 13 residues. The CDR3 sequence is CASSLVGGNTIYF. The CDR3 nucleotides read TGTGCCAGCAGCTTAGTGGGCGGAAACACCATATATTTT. Drawing the rest from reference TRBV7-4 and TRBJ1-3, the complete variable domain is GAGVSQSPRYKVAKRGRDVALRCDSISGHVTLYWYRQTLGQGSEVLTYSQSDAQRDKSGRPSGRFSAERPERSVSTLKIQRTEQGDSAVYLCASSLVGGNTIYFGEGSWLTVV.

This clone was seen ten or more times. The chain is built from TRBV11-3 and TRBJ1-2; the match to TRBD1 covers 7 bases. Germline CDR1 and CDR2: SGHNT and YENEEA. The CDR3 has 14 amino acids. V lost 6 bases and J lost 3; bases outside the gene matches: 7. The CDR3 spells CASRYDRVDYGYTF. The CDR3 DNA reads TGTGCCAGCAGATACGACAGGGTAGACTATGGCTACACCTTC.

The V call is TRBV19, the J call TRBJ1-2; TRBD1 agrees at 7 bases. V lost 5 bases and J lost 8; bases outside the gene matches: 14. The germline gives CDR1 LNHDA, CDR2 SQIVND (reference sequence). This CDR3 is 15 amino acids long. The CDR3 DNA follows: TGTGCCAGTAGTCTGTTATGGGACAGCCTGAGGGGCTACACCTTC. This sequence encodes CASSLLWDSLRGYTF.

A few counts support this clone. This sequence joins TRBV6-8 and TRBJ2-1; D gene uncertain. V was shortened by 4 bases and J by 5 bases, with 12 bases between the two germline ends. This CDR3 is built from 14 residues. Germline lookup yields CDR1 MNHGY and CDR2 SAAAGT. CDR3 loop: CASSSPTRNNEQFF. The CDR3 coding sequence is TGTGCCAGCAGTTCCCCGACCCGGAACAATGAGCAGTTCTTC.